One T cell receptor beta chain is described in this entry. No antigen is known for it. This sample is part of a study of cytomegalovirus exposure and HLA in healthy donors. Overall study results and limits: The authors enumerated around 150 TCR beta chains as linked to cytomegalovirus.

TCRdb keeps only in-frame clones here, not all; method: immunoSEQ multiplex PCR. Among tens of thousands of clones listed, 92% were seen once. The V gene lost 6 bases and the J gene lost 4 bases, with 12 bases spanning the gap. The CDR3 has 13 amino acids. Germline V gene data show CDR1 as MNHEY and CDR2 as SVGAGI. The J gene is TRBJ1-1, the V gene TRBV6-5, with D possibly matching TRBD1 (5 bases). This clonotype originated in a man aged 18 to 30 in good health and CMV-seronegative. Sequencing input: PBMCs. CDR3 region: CASSLGVLTEAFF. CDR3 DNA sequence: TGTGCCAGCAGCCTAGGGGTGCTCACTGAAGCTTTCTTT.